The next 4 T cell receptor beta chains were all read from a single sample in a study of blood T cell repertoires in COVID-19 (dated by TCRdb to 2019 to 2021). Preparation of the library involved the immunoSEQ multiplex PCR assay. Entries here come from immuneACCESS through TCRdb and include only in-frame sequences with V and J called. Some clones fail to appear in such tables; in the studies checked, an unresolved V gene covers under half of the shortfall, and the cause of the remainder is unknown. The table for this sample lists more than 65,000 clones; 80% to 90% of them were counted only once. The ten largest account for around 5.8% of the sample. Specimen: peripheral blood. The receptor source for this set is a woman aged 50 to 60 with acute or convalescent COVID-19.

As for this clone: Different DNA sequences within this sample yield the same CDR3. The genes are TRBV3-1 (or the pseudogene TRBV3-2) and TRBJ1-1; D remains unclear. Deletions cut 1 base from V and 4 bases from J, with 7 bases between. This CDR3 has 13 residues. Germline V CDR1 and CDR2: LGHDT, YNNKEL (reference sequence). The CDR3 sequence is CASSQGPGTEAFF. CDR3 in DNA: TGTGCCAGCAGCCAAGGGCCGGGCACTGAAGCTTTCTTT.

V usage is TRBV19 and J usage is TRBJ2-2; TRBD1 matches 8 bases. CDR3 length equals 15 residues. The V and J ends lost 5 bases and 7 bases, in that order; junction bases with no gene match: 9. Germline CDR1 reads LNHDA; CDR2 reads SQIVND (reference sequence). The CDR3 region is CASSDPGGASGELFF. The CDR3, as DNA: TGTGCCAGTAGTGACCCAGGGGGCGCGAGCGGGGAGCTGTTTTTT.

The rearrangement links TRBV7-2 to TRBJ2-3; 13 nucleotides line up with TRBD2. V gave up 1 base and J gave up 4 bases; unmatched junction bases: 8. CDR3 size: 18 residues. Looked up from germline, CDR1 is SGHTA and CDR2 is FQGNSA. The CDR3 loop reads CASSLVLLAGGPPDTQYF. The DNA of the CDR3 is TGTGCCAGCAGCTTAGTACTACTAGCGGGAGGGCCCCCAGATACGCAGTATTTT.

The chain recombines TRBV7-3 with TRBJ2-1; 7 nucleotides align to TRBD1. Looked up from germline, CDR1 is SGHTA and CDR2 is FQGTGA. There are 14 residues in the CDR3. The trim removed 5 bases at V and 6 bases at J, leaving 7 bases unmatched. This chain's CDR3 is CASSQNSGGNEQFF. In DNA form, the CDR3 reads TGTGCCAGCAGCCAGAACTCAGGGGGCAATGAGCAGTTCTTC. Full variable domain (rest looked up from reference TRBV7-3 and TRBJ2-1): GAGVSQTPSNKVTEKGKYVELRCDPISGHTALYWYRQSLGQGPEFLIYFQGTGAADDSGLPNDRFFAVRPEGSVSTLKIQRTERGDSAVYLCASSQNSGGNEQFFGPGTRLTVL.